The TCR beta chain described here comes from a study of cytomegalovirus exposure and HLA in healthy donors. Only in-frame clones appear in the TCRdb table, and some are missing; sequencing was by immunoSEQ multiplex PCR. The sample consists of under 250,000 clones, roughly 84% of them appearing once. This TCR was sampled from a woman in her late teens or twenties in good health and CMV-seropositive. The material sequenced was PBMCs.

The CDR3 protein is CASSAGGETQYF. DNA for the CDR3: TGTGCCAGCAGCGCAGGGGGTGAGACCCAGTACTTC. The V and J genes are TRBV7-8 and TRBJ2-5; 7 bases line up with TRBD1. Trimming cost V 5 bases and J 5 bases; bases outside gene matches: 2. The CDR3 loop spans 12 amino acids. Germline V gene data show CDR1 as SGHVS and CDR2 as FQNEAQ. The variable domain in full, completed from reference TRBV7-8 and TRBJ2-5, reads GAGVSQSPRYKVAKRGQDVALRCDPISGHVSLFWYQQALGQGPEFLTYFQNEAQLDKSGLPSDRFFAERPEGSVSTLKIQRTQQEDSAVYLCASSAGGETQYFGPGTRLLVL.